This T cell receptor (beta chain) was identified in a study of identifying expanded T cells in peripheral blood. Overall study results and limits: Roughly 1.1 clones differed between technical replicates, versus around 16 and 19 over time. Clone count variance between roughly 2-week samples rose with total template count.

Data came from immunoSEQ multiplex PCR; TCRdb stores just in-frame clones and leaves some out. The sample carries approximately 92,000 clones, about 88% recorded once. Per germline, CDR1 SGHNT and CDR2 YYREEE (reference sequence). CDR3 length: 14 amino acids. V was clipped by 0 bases and J by 7 bases; unmatched bases: 5. A word on this clone: No antigen is known for it.

Healthy donors had no documented immune events, such as infections, while sampled. The sequenced material came from blood. The source is a person between 18 and 75 years old in good health. The gene calls are TRBV5-4 and TRBJ1-2; 8 bases are a match to TRBD1. The DNA of the CDR3 is TGTGCCAGCAGCTTGGGGACAGGGAGAATTGGCTACACCTTC. Translating gives CASSLGTGRIGYTF.